This TCR beta chain comes out of a study of T cells in Graves' hyperthyroidism and ophthalmopathy. This clonotype has ten or more counts. The CDR3 has 16 amino acids. Trimming removed 4 bases from V and 1 base from J, with 15 bases in between. Germline loops: CDR1 SGHAT, CDR2 FQNNGV. Diagnosis rested on symptoms, serum thyroxine and TRAb, thyroid ultrasound, and orbital computed tomography. TCR beta CDR3 regions were amplified from RNA transcripts. First-round RT-PCR of the TCR CDR3 relied on the HTBI primer set. Each CDR3 protein gets one entry after TCRdb re-called the multiplex PCR reads with MiXCR. The sample records over 700,000 distinct CDR3 sequences, about 17% being singletons.

The sample consisted of blood. This receptor was identified in a woman aged 45 to 65 with Graves' hyperthyroidism that later progressed to Graves' ophthalmopathy. J is TRBJ2-3 and V is TRBV11-2; the D gene is possibly TRBD2 (5 bases). This chain's CDR3 is CASSSTNVGGTDTQYF. In DNA form, the CDR3 reads TGTGCCAGCAGCTCGACTAACGTCGGGGGCACAGATACGCAGTATTTT.